This passage covers 18 T cell receptor beta chains from one sample sequenced in a study of regulatory T cells in long-lasting Graves disease. The authors built TCR beta libraries using iRepertoire HTBI primers and Arm-PCR of CDR3 regions. TCRdb fed the multiplex PCR reads into MiXCR, producing one record per CDR3 protein. The sample lists around 480,000 distinct CDR3 sequences, 16% occurring once. Time point noted: newly diagnosed GD, antithyroid drugs for less than 3 months. Construction of the TCR library relied on RNA isolated from PBMCs. This same sample was also part of a study on T cells in Graves' hyperthyroidism and ophthalmopathy.

The input for sequencing was peripheral blood mononuclear cells (PBMCs), taken at new diagnosis, from a patient treated with antithyroid drugs. The origin of the receptors is a man aged 35-49 years with Graves disease.

This clonotype was seen a few times. This rearrangement joins TRBV2 to TRBJ2-6; weak D call: TRBD2 (5 bases). Germline V lookup: CDR1 SNHLY, CDR2 FYNNEI. CDR3 length equals 14 residues. Trimming stripped 7 bases from V and 0 bases from J, with 7 bases between. CDR3 in DNA: TGTGCCAGCATCCGGGGCTCTGGGGCCAACGTCCTGACTTTC. As protein: CASIRGSGANVLTF.

This clonotype was counted many times. The chain links TRBV7-2 to TRBJ2-1, with 7 bases identical to TRBD2. V gave up 2 bases and J gave up 2 bases; unmatched junction bases: 3. The germline V gene encodes CDR1 SGHTA and CDR2 FQGNSA. This CDR3 is built from 15 residues. The DNA for the CDR3 is TGTGCCAGCAGCTTATCGGGAGGTCCCTACAATGAGCAGTTCTTC. This translates into CASSLSGGPYNEQFF.

The chain carries TRBV14 and TRBJ2-7, with no clear D. Trimming pared 4 bases from V and 2 bases from J, leaving 12 bases between. The CDR3 loop spans 14 amino acids. Germline V gives CDR1 SGHDN, CDR2 FVKESK. The chain's CDR3 is CASSPREVPYEQYF. CDR3 coding DNA: TGTGCCAGCAGCCCCCGTGAAGTACCCTACGAGCAGTACTTC.

This clonotype was seen ten or more times. The CDR3 reads CASSPLTATPYEQYF. DNA for the CDR3: TGTGCCAGCAGTCCGTTGACTGCGACCCCCTACGAGCAGTACTTC. The rearrangement joins TRBV28 to TRBJ2-7; D is unclear. V was trimmed by 5 bases and J by 2 bases, leaving 16 bases between them. CDR3 length: 15 amino acids. From germline, CDR1 is MDHEN and CDR2 SYDVKM.

This clonotype was seen only a few times. The V and J genes are TRBV3-1 and TRBJ1-4, with 10 nucleotides matching TRBD1. CDR3 length: 15 residues. With V trimmed by 4 bases and J by 7 bases, 6 bases remained unmatched. The germline CDR1 and CDR2 sequences are LGHDT and YNNKEL (reference sequence). CDR3 bases: TGTGCCAGCAGCCCATGGACAGGGGGAGTTGAAAAACTGTTTTTT. It encodes CASSPWTGGVEKLFF. Full variable domain (rest looked up from reference TRBV3-1 and TRBJ1-4): DTAVSQTPKYLVTQMGNDKSIKCEQNLGHDTMYWYKQDSKKFLKIMFSYNNKELIINETVPNRFSPKSPDKAHLNLHINSLELGDSAVYFCASSPWTGGVEKLFFGSGTQLSVL.

This clonotype was counted many times. DNA for the CDR3: TGCAGTGCTTTCGTCAACCCGAACACTGAAGCTTTCTTT. Its translation is CSAFVNPNTEAFF. The rearrangement uses TRBV20-1 and TRBJ1-1; unclear D gene. This CDR3 is 13 amino acids long. CDR1 and CDR2 (germline): DFQATT, SNEGSKA (reference sequence). The V end was cut by 5 bases, the J end by 1 base, with 11 bases between.

This clonotype was recorded many times. This chain uses TRBV28 with TRBJ2-1; D may be TRBD2 (6 bases). Germline V gene sequence: CDR1 MDHEN, CDR2 SYDVKM. Between the trimmed V and J ends, which lost 2 bases and 8 bases, there was a span of 13 bases. The CDR3 sequence is 14 residues long. CDR3: CASSLPTRKDEQFF. The CDR3 bases are TGTGCCAGCAGTTTACCGACTAGGAAAGATGAGCAGTTCTTC.

This clonotype came up many times. This sequence joins TRBV7-9 and TRBJ2-3, with 9 bases that match TRBD2. Germline lookup yields CDR1 SEHNR and CDR2 FQNEAQ (reference sequence). CDR3 length equals 16 residues. The J segment lost 0 bases and the V segment lost 5 bases, leaving 6 bases of the junction unmatched. Here the CDR3 reads CASSHLTSGSTDTQYF. The CDR3 coding sequence is TGTGCCAGCAGCCATCTGACTAGCGGTAGCACAGATACGCAGTATTTT.

V gene TRBV6-2 or TRBV6-3 combines with J gene TRBJ1-4; the D is unclear. This CDR3 is 11 amino acids long. The ends were cut back, 9 bases at V and 6 bases at J, with 8 bases in the middle. Germline V gene data show CDR1 as MNHEY and CDR2 as SVGEGT. CDR3 bases: TGTGCCAGTCTAGTGGATGAAAAACTGTTTTTT. Translating gives CASLVDEKLFF.

In its sample, this clonotype was seen a few times. J is TRBJ2-2 and V is TRBV24-1; 9 nucleotides match TRBD1. The J segment lost 5 bases and the V segment lost 6 bases, leaving 6 bases of the junction unmatched. Looked up from germline, CDR1 is KGHDR and CDR2 is SFDVKD. This CDR3 comprises 15 residues. CDR3 sequence: CATSLPGQGTGELFF. The CDR3 region has the DNA TGTGCCACCAGTCTTCCGGGACAGGGAACCGGGGAGCTGTTTTTT.

This clonotype was observed at least ten times. CDR3 loop: CAWSMDRAQPQHF. The CDR3 nucleotides read TGTGCCTGGAGTATGGACAGGGCCCAGCCCCAGCATTTT. This chain links TRBV30 with TRBJ1-5; 8 bases fit TRBD1. Trimming at V came to 2 bases and at J to 7 bases, leaving 4 bases not matched to a gene. This CDR3 has 13 residues. Germline CDR1 GTSNPN, CDR2 SVGIG (reference sequence).

The chain has TRBV6-1 and TRBJ2-2, with 9 bases lining up with TRBD1. V shed 5 bases, J shed 3 bases, and the junction held 7 bases outside the gene matches. Germline lookup yields CDR1 MNHNS and CDR2 SASEGT. CDR3 length: 16 residues. For the CDR3, the DNA is TGTGCCAGCAGTCCTATGGACAGGGGCTACACCGGGGAGCTGTTTTTT. Translated: CASSPMDRGYTGELFF.

V gene TRBV4-2 combines with J gene TRBJ2-1; the D is unclear. Trimming took off 2 bases at V and 5 bases at J, with 7 bases between the two ends. Germline V gene data show CDR1 as LGHNA and CDR2 as YNFKEQ. CDR3 length equals 13 residues. Written as DNA, the CDR3 is TGTGCCAGCAGCCAACCTTTGGACAATGAGCAGTTCTTC. Translating gives CASSQPLDNEQFF.

This clonotype was counted ten times or more. The chain couples TRBV6-5 to TRBJ2-7, with D perhaps TRBD1 (6 bases). Germline V gene lookup returns CDR1 MNHEY and CDR2 SVGAGI. The CDR3 spans 15 residues. Trimming left V 2 bases short and J 4 bases short, with 15 bases between. The CDR3 DNA follows: TGTGCCAGCAGTTACGGGGGCAGAGGGGTATACGAGCAGTACTTC. Protein sequence: CASSYGGRGVYEQYF.

The rearrangement uses TRBV14 and TRBJ2-3, with D tentatively TRBD2 (6 bases). This CDR3 has 15 amino acids. Germline-derived CDR1 and CDR2 are SGHDN and FVKESK. V was clipped by 2 bases and J by 6 bases, with 15 bases between them. The CDR3 loop is CASSQLFGDWDTQYF. CDR3 nucleotide sequence: TGTGCCAGCAGCCAACTTTTTGGGGACTGGGATACGCAGTATTTT. The full variable domain, in which reference TRBV14 and TRBJ2-3 provide the parts outside the CDR3, is EAGVTQFPSHSVIEKGQTVTLRCDPISGHDNLYWYRRVMGKEIKFLLHFVKESKQDESGMPNNRFLAERTGGTYSTLKVQPAELEDSGVYFCASSQLFGDWDTQYFGPGTRLTVL.

This clonotype was observed many times. The CDR3 is CASSLTRPSDTQYF. Written as DNA, the CDR3 is TGTGCCAGCAGCTTAACGAGGCCGAGTGATACGCAGTATTTT. This chain connects TRBV7-9 to TRBJ2-3; D is unclear. Germline CDR1 is SEHNR and CDR2 is FQNEAQ (reference sequence). The CDR3 length is 14 residues. The V end was cut by 2 bases, the J end by 6 bases, with 12 bases between.

This clonotype was observed a few times. The CDR3 spells CASTKDRGQTEAFF. The CDR3 DNA follows: TGTGCCAGTACTAAAGACAGGGGACAGACTGAAGCTTTCTTT. This chain uses TRBV19 with TRBJ1-1; 8 nucleotides match TRBD1. In germline, CDR1 is LNHDA, CDR2 SQIVND (reference sequence). J was trimmed by 5 bases and V by 7 bases; bases with no gene match: 9. This CDR3 spans 14 amino acids.

This clonotype was counted at least ten times. The V call is TRBV5-1, the J call TRBJ2-1; D could derive from TRBD1 or TRBD2 (5 bases each). The V and J ends lost 4 bases and 7 bases respectively, with 18 bases between them. The V gene's germline CDR1 is SGHRS and CDR2 YFSETQ. The CDR3 consists of 15 residues. This CDR3 is CASSAGTTARNEQFF. CDR3 in DNA: TGCGCCAGCAGCGCAGGGACCACAGCTCGGAATGAGCAGTTCTTC.